This T cell receptor (beta chain) was identified in a study of T cells in Graves' hyperthyroidism and ophthalmopathy. Study-level findings and limits: Blood also carried most thyroid clonotypes expanded above 0.001.

Germline V gene lookup returns CDR1 MGHDK and CDR2 SYGVNS. V gave up 10 bases and J gave up 0 bases; unmatched junction bases: 13. The CDR3 has 16 amino acids. Researchers took RNA transcripts and amplified the TCR beta CDR3 regions from them. TCR CDR3 regions were first amplified by RT-PCR with HTBI primers. TCRdb passed the multiplex PCR reads through MiXCR, listing each CDR3 protein once. The top ten hold roughly 7.2% of the sample, which has about 640,000 distinct CDR3 sequences, roughly 45% seen once. Points on this clonotype: The target antigen is unknown.

Exclusion followed for patients with uncontrolled infection, other autoimmune disease, pregnancy or lactation. This receptor was identified in an adult man with Graves' disease, either hyperthyroidism or ophthalmopathy (not recorded which). The source material was peripheral blood or thyroid tissue (not recorded which). This chain connects TRBV25-1 to TRBJ2-5; 8 bases are shared with TRBD1. CDR3 DNA sequence: TGTGCCACCAGCAGACCGCGGGACAGGAACCAAGAGACCCAGTACTTC. It yields the protein CATSRPRDRNQETQYF. The whole variable domain, remainder taken from reference TRBV25-1 and TRBJ2-5, is EADIYQTPRYLVIGTGKKITLECSQTMGHDKMYWYQQDPGMELHLIHYSYGVNSTEKGDLSSESTVSRIRTEHFPLTLESARPSHTSQYLCATSRPRDRNQETQYFGPGTRLLVL.